This TCR beta chain was retrieved from a study of regulatory T cells in long-lasting Graves disease. Stated time point: newly diagnosed GD, antithyroid drugs for less than 3 months. The TCR library used RNA extracted from PBMCs. Combining iRepertoire HTBI primers with Arm-PCR of CDR3 regions, the authors built TCR beta libraries. Per the original methods: Segment identification across samples yielded 62 TRBV and some 13 TRBJ segments. TCRdb processed the multiplex PCR reads anew with MiXCR; each CDR3 protein has one entry. The V and J calls reflect TCRdb's pipeline rather than the authors' work. This repertoire shows about 300,000 distinct CDR3 sequences, approximately 20% found once; its top ten account for about 38%. The clonotype originates from a female donor with Graves disease. The source material was peripheral blood mononuclear cells (PBMCs), sampled at new diagnosis, from a patient treated with antithyroid drugs.

Here the CDR3 reads CASSHDTSDEQYF. The DNA for the CDR3 is TGTGCCAGCTCACATGACACCTCTGACGAGCAGTACTTC. The chain combines TRBV18 with TRBJ2-7; D is unclear. The CDR3 is 13 residues long. Germline V gene data show CDR1 as KGHSH and CDR2 as LQKENI. V was pared by 4 bases and J by 5 bases, with 12 bases between.